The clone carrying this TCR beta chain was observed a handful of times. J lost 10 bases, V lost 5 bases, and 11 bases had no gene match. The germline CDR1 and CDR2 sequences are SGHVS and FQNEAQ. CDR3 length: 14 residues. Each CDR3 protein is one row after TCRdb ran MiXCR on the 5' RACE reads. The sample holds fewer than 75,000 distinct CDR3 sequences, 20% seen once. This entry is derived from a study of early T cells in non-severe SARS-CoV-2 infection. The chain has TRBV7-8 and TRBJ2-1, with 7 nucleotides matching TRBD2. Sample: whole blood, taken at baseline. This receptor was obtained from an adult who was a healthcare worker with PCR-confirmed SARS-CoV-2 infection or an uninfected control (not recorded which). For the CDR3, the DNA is TGTGCCAGCAGCCCCGGACTAGGGGAAGGGGAGCAGTTCTTC. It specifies CASSPGLGEGEQFF.